This TCR beta chain was found in a study of shared clonotypes between healthy human individuals. The CDR3 loop spans 17 amino acids. Per the germline V gene, CDR1 is MDHEN and CDR2 is SYDVKM. V gave up 5 bases and J gave up 2 bases; unmatched junction bases: 15. Profiled with immunoSEQ multiplex PCR; TCRdb holds only in-frame clones, not every one. The sample holds approximately 1.1 million clones, approximately 80% seen once. Notes on this clone: Its specificity is unknown.

Whole-study findings and limits: Shared clonotypes across all four donors exceeded non-shared ones in generation probability. Naive subsets, compared against memory subsets, generally had larger estimated richness values.

Sequenced material: memory CD4+ T cells from PBMCs. Subset in this sample: CD45RA-negative fraction. This TCR came from a man aged 18 to 35 in good health. Some clones in this sample may be carry-over from other donors' samples. This chain links TRBV28 with TRBJ2-7; 7 positions agree with TRBD1. In DNA, the CDR3 is TGTGCCAGCAGTGCAGCAGCCGCAGACAGGGACCCCTACGAGCAGTACTTC. Encoded protein: CASSAAAADRDPYEQYF.